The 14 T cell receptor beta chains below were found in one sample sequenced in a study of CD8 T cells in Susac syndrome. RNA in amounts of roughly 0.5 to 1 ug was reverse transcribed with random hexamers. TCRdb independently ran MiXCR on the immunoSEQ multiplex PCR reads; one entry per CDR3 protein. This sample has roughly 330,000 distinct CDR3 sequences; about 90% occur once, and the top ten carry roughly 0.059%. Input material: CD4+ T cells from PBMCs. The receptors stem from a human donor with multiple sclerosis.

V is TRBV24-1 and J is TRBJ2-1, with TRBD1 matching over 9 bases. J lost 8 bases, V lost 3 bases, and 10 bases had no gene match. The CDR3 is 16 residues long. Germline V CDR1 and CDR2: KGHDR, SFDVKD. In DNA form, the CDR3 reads TGTGCCACCAGTGATGCCGCCGGGACAGGGTTTGATGAGCAGTTCTTC. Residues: CATSDAAGTGFDEQFF.

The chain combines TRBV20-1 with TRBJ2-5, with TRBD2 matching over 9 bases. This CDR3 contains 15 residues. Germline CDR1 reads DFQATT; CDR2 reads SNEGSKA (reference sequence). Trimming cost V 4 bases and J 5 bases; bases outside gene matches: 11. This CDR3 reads CSAIPSRGGRETQYF. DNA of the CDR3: TGCAGTGCTATCCCTTCGCGGGGGGGGCGGGAGACCCAGTACTTC.

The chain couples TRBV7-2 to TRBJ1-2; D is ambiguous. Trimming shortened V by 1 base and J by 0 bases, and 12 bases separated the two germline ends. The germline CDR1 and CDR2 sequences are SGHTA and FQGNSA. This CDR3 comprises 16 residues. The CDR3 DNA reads TGTGCCAGCAGCTTAGTTTGGGGTGACTCTAACTATGGCTACACCTTC. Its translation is CASSLVWGDSNYGYTF.

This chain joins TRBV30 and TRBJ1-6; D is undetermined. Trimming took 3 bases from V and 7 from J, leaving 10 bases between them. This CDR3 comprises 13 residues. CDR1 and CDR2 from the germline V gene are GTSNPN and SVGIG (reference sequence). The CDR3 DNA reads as TGTGCCTGGAGGCATGAGTTCAATTCACCCCTCCACTTT. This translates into CAWRHEFNSPLHF.

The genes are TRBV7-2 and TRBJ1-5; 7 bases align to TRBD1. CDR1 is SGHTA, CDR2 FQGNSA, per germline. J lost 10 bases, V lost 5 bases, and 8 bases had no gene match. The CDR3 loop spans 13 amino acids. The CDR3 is CASSIRDRTPQHF. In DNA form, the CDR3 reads TGTGCCAGCAGCATCCGGGACAGAACCCCCCAGCATTTT.

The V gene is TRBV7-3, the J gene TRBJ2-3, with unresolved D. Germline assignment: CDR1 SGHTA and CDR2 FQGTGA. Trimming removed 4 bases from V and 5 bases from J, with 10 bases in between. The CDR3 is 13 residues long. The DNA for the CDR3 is TGTGCCAGCAGCTCTCGCCCGGGAGATACGCAGTATTTT. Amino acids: CASSSRPGDTQYF.

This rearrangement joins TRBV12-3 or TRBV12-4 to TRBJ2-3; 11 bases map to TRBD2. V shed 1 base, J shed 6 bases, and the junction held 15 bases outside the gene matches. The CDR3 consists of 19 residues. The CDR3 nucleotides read TGTGCCAGCAGTTTAGAGGAACTAGCGGGGGTTAACCCCCAGGATACGCAGTATTTT. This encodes CASSLEELAGVNPQDTQYF.

CDR3 DNA sequence: TGTGCCAGCAGTTACTCATCAGTATCCTACAATGAGCAGTTCTTC. Translated: CASSYSSVSYNEQFF. The V call is TRBV6-2 or TRBV6-3, the J call TRBJ2-1; D remains ambiguous. The V and J ends lost 0 bases and 1 base respectively, with 7 bases between them. This CDR3 contains 15 residues. Germline CDR1 is MNHEY and CDR2 is SVGEGT.

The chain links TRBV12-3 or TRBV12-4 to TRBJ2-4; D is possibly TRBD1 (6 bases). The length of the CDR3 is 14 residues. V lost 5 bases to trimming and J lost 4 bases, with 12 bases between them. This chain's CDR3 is CASSRNQGKNIQYF. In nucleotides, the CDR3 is TGTGCCAGCAGTAGAAATCAGGGGAAAAACATTCAGTACTTC.

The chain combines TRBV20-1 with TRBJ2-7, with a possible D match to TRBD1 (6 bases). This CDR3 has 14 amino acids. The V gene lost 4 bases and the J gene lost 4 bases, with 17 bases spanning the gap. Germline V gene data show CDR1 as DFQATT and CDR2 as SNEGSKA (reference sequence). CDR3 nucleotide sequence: TGCAGTGCTAATACAGGGTTTTGGGGGTACGAGCAGTACTTC. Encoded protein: CSANTGFWGYEQYF.

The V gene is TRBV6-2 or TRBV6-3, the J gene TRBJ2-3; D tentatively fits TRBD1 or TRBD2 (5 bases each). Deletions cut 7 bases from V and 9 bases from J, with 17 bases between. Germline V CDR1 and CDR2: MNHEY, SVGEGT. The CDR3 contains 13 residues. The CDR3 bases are TGTGCCAGCATCATCGGGGCGGGTGCCACGCAGTATTTT. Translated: CASIIGAGATQYF.

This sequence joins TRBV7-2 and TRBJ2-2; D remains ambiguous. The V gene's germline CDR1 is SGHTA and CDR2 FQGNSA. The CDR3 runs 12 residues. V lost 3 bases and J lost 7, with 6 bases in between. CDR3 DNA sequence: TGTGCCAGCAGCTTCCGATTCGGGGAGCTGTTTTTT. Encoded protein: CASSFRFGELFF.

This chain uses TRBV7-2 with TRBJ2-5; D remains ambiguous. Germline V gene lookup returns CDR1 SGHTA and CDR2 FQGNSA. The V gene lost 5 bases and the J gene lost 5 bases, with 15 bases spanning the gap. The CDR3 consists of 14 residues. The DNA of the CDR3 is TGTGCCAGCAGCGCGGATTGGTTGTTGGAGACCCAGTACTTC. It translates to CASSADWLLETQYF.

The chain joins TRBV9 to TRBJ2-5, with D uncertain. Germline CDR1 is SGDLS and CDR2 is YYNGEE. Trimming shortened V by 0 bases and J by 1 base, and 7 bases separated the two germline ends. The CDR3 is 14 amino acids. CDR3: CASSVGLLQETQYF. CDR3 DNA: TGTGCCAGCAGCGTAGGACTTCTCCAAGAGACCCAGTACTTC.